This record looks at one T cell receptor (beta chain) sequence and its context. Trimming removed 1 base at V and 9 bases at J, with 15 bases between. The length of the CDR3 is 14 residues. CDR1 and CDR2 from the germline V gene are MNHNS and SASEGT. In the study's own analysis: Estimation of nucleated cell counts relied on the amplification of reference gene primers. Clones were read by immunoSEQ multiplex PCR, and TCRdb kept only the in-frame ones, dropping some. V and J calls and clone size follow that table, whereas D and trimming were derived from the DNA. The sample lists some 190,000 clones; roughly 84% were seen once. The sample comes from a study of blood T cell repertoires in COVID-19. As for the study in general: Sites across the United States, Italy and Spain contributed samples from acute and convalescent COVID-19. Sample material is recorded as cDNA or gDNA derived from T cells, B-cell-depleted T cells, or PBMCs.

The specimen was peripheral blood. The J gene is TRBJ1-2, the V gene TRBV6-1, with unresolved D. This clonotype was sampled from a woman in her forties who had recovered from COVID-19. CDR3 nucleotides: TGTGCCAGCAGTGAAGGGACGGGCGGACTGAGCTACACCTTC. Translated: CASSEGTGGLSYTF.